This TCR beta chain derives from a study of radiation and T cells in renal cell carcinoma. The CDR3 is 16 amino acids. V shed 6 bases, J shed 3 bases, and the junction held 10 bases outside the gene matches. Per the germline V gene, CDR1 is SGHDN and CDR2 is FVKESK. Profiled with immunoSEQ multiplex PCR; TCRdb holds only in-frame clones, not every one. The profile shows 130,000 or so clones, roughly 84% of them singletons. Specified time point: baseline pretreatment blood. Treatment noted: 15 Gy SBRT to primary tumor, nephrectomy 4 weeks later. The TCR comes from a woman between 45 and 60 years old with renal cell carcinoma. The sample in question was blood, obtained from a patient whose treatment included radiotherapy and nephrectomy. The rearrangement uses TRBV14 and TRBJ2-5; 10 bases line up with TRBD2. DNA of the CDR3: TGTGCCAGCAGTTCCGGTACTAGCGGGGAAGAAGAGACCCAGTACTTC. Its translation: CASSSGTSGEEETQYF.